This T cell receptor beta chain originates from a study of T-cell memory formation after mild COVID-19. In this sample, this clonotype turned up a few times. 5'RACE primed at constant segments yielded TCR alpha and TCR beta cDNA libraries bearing sample barcodes and UMIs. TCRdb used MiXCR to reprocess the 5' RACE reads, holding one entry per CDR3 protein. The sample includes approximately 260,000 distinct CDR3 sequences, around 15% of them seen just once. The clonotype originates from a young man who had mild COVID-19 (a few samples of this study predate the infection). Cell type and time point are not known. Sequences were obtained from PBMCs or a T cell subset sorted from them (not recorded which).

CDR3 region: CASSLASQTNTEAFF. The CDR3 DNA follows: TGCGCCAGCAGCTTGGCGTCACAGACGAACACTGAAGCTTTCTTT. The J gene is TRBJ1-1, the V gene TRBV5-1; the D is unclear. Trimming took off 0 bases at V and 1 base at J, with 10 bases between the two ends. The V gene's germline CDR1 is SGHRS and CDR2 YFSETQ. The CDR3 spans 15 residues. The whole variable domain, filled in from reference TRBV5-1 and TRBJ1-1, reads KAGVTQTPRYLIKTRGQQVTLSCSPISGHRSVSWYQQTPGQGLQFLFEYFSETQRNKGNFPGRFSGRQFSNSRSEMNVSTLELGDSALYLCASSLASQTNTEAFFGQGTRLTVV.